A selection of T cell receptor beta chains follows, all from one sample in a study of OX40 agonist ivuxolimab in advanced cancers. The data were produced by immunoSEQ multiplex PCR, yet TCRdb's version contains in-frame clones alone and is incomplete. The table records tens of thousands of clones, 86% of them present only once. The material sequenced was CD4+ or CD8+ T cells sorted from blood, taken in a trial of the OX40 agonist ivuxolimab. The receptors stem from an adult with an advanced solid tumor such as melanoma, head and neck, liver or kidney cancer. CDR3s include the opening cysteine and the closing phenylalanine or tryptophan. A D gene is named only where the DNA matches it firmly. Clone size is shown for a subset of rows, as once, few, many or a class of expanded clone.

d_call clone_size j_call v_call cdr3_aa cdr3_nt
. . TRBJ1-1 TRBV18 CASGERAGEAFF TGTGCCAGTGGGGAGCGGGCGGGTGAAGCTTTCTTT
. . TRBJ2-5 TRBV19 CASSMMKTGGETQYF TGTGCCAGTAGTATGATGAAAACGGGCGGCGAGACCCAGTACTTC
. . TRBJ2-7 TRBV10-1 CASSDGDWIYEQYF TGCGCCAGCAGTGACGGGGACTGGATCTACGAGCAGTACTTC
. . TRBJ1-1 TRBV6-1 CASSAPGQNTEAFF TGTGCCAGCAGTGCACCGGGACAGAACACTGAAGCTTTCTTT
. . TRBJ1-1 TRBV6-5 CASRTGSNAEAFF TGTGCCAGCAGAACAGGGAGTAACGCTGAAGCTTTCTTT
. few TRBJ1-1 TRBV29-1 CSVDSNTEAFF TGCAGCGTTGACTCGAACACTGAAGCTTTCTTT
TRBD2 . TRBJ2-5 TRBV6-5 CASSHSLQREVEQYF TGTGCCAGCAGTCACAGCCTCCAGCGGGAGGTTGAGCAGTACTTC
TRBD1 . TRBJ1-6 TRBV19 CASKGDSHNSPLHF TGTGCCAGTAAGGGGGACAGTCATAATTCACCCCTCCACTTT
. . TRBJ1-4 TRBV2 CASSGGSNEKLFF TGTGCCAGCAGTGGGGGTTCTAATGAAAAACTGTTTTTT
. . TRBJ2-7 TRBV30 CAWTPLGRVGYEQYF TGTGCCTGGACTCCACTGGGCAGGGTCGGTTACGAGCAGTACTTC
TRBD1 . TRBJ2-7 TRBV4-3 CASSVIQGAGEQYF TGCGCCAGCAGCGTTATACAGGGGGCCGGCGAGCAGTACTTC
. . TRBJ1-5 TRBV4-2 CASSQGGNSNQPQHF TGTGCCAGCAGCCAAGGGGGGAATAGCAATCAGCCCCAGCATTTT
. . TRBJ1-6 TRBV30 CACRDPYYSPLHF TGTGCCTGCCGGGACCCATATTATTCACCCCTCCACTTT
. . TRBJ2-7 TRBV15 CATRGDSASYEQYF TGTGCCACCAGGGGGGACTCGGCTTCCTACGAGCAGTACTTC
. . TRBJ2-1 TRBV6-1 CASSEVGSSYNEQFF TGTGCCAGCAGTGAGGTGGGTAGCTCCTACAATGAGCAGTTCTTC
TRBD2 . TRBJ2-7 TRBV7-8 CASSLGGAGVSHYEQYF TGTGCCAGCAGCTTAGGCGGGGCGGGAGTCTCCCACTACGAGCAGTACTTC
. few TRBJ2-7 TRBV10-2 CASTAGSLEQYF TGCGCCAGCACCGCCGGCTCTCTCGAGCAGTACTTC